This T cell receptor (beta chain) emerged from a study of T cells after posttransplantation cyclophosphamide. Study results and caveats: Recipient CMV seropositivity and CMV reactivation strongly tracked TRB clonality.

This CDR3 region has 12 residues. Trimming left V 10 bases short and J 8 bases short, with 15 bases between. Germline CDR1 is MNHNY and CDR2 is SVGAGI (reference sequence). The table lists this clone with many counts. Its target is unknown. Repertoires were generated with immunoSEQ multiplex PCR, while TCRdb's copy carries only in-frame clones and drops some. Singletons are absent from the sample, which has 23,000 or so clones. Input material: PBMCs. The sequence was collected from a woman aged 55-69 years in good health, CMV-negative, and a related stem cell transplant donor. The chain has TRBV6-6 and TRBJ1-5; D might be TRBD1 (5 bases). This CDR3 is CATSREVKPQHF. CDR3 nucleotide sequence: TGTGCCACTTCCAGGGAAGTGAAGCCCCAGCATTTT.